The T cell receptor (beta chain) described here comes from a study of cytomegalovirus exposure and HLA in healthy donors (TCRdb year 2017). Concerning the study at large: In an earlier analysis of 550 to 750 of the donors, about 260 Gb of sequence data and just under 120 million unique TCR beta sequences from about 179 million T cells were reported. An early release covering roughly 600 HLA-typed donors comprised 250 to 350 gigabases of sequencing data and about 90 million unique TCR sequences. Of the roughly 400 genotyped donors, roughly 80% fell in the genetic ancestry cluster associated with self-reported Caucasian donors. The study aimed to test whether cataloging public T cell receptors could reveal signatures of past pathogen exposure. The study profiled the T cell repertoires of around 700 subjects by immunosequencing and related them to cytomegalovirus serostatus. Along with the approximately 600-subject first cohort, a separate validation cohort of roughly 110 different subjects was used. To predict cytomegalovirus infection status, the study combined high-throughput TCR immunosequencing, statistical association of individual TCRs with disease status, and machine learning. A later analysis re-analyzed previously published TCR beta repertoires from hundreds of donors and added high-resolution HLA genotyping to study TCR occurrence patterns. The later analysis used no new phenotypic data to find candidate immune exposures, relying instead on TCR beta sequences and their occurrence across donors. An earlier analysis of approximately 640 of the donors applied high-throughput TCR beta sequencing to assess whether each TCR beta V gene segment acted as functional or pseudogenic. Donor age, sex, ethnicity and CMV serostatus were compiled alongside the repertoire data. A later genetic analysis used genome-wide SNP genotypes for about three fifths of the 666 donors, treating that subset as a discovery cohort. All discovery cohort repertoires had been generated on a single sequencing platform. HLA typing included class I and class II loci at four-digit resolution. Typing coverage varied by locus: roughly 620-640 donors for A, B, C, DRB1 and DQB1; roughly 520 for DQA1; more than 600 for DPA1; some 470 for DPB1. Four to six DR-DQ haplotypes were handled as single units for association and clustering, since linkage in the cohort was strong. Across 398 genotyped donors of the cohort, an average of about 200,000 unique TCR beta nucleotide sequences per donor were sequenced, and roughly 17% of those sequences were non-productive. The research as a whole found: A cluster of highly shared sequence variants was judged likely to represent a technical artifact of the sequencing pipeline. According to a later analysis, most CMV-associated TCR beta chains appeared to be HLA-restricted, and the HLA associations seemed to be driven largely by CMV exposure. Across donors, most TCR sequences were observed very rarely, whereas some public TCRs were present in many individuals. The study listed 164 TCR beta chains as associated with cytomegalovirus. Some IMGT-functional V segments, including TRBV6-2 and TRBV6-3, could not be distinguished by the 87-base-pair reads and were therefore excluded. This cohort had only TCR beta chains sequenced, and the lack of alpha or paired-chain data limited which features could be detected. Roughly uniform sequencing depth across donors was assumed in presence/absence analyses, although this assumption may not hold. CMV serostatus was the only immune exposure information available for the cohort. A later analysis associated approximately 17,000 TCR beta sequences with specific HLA alleles at a false discovery rate of 0.05. Strong co-occurrence of HLA alleles, especially DR and DQ, made assigning TCR associations to individual alleles difficult. In a later analysis, several top co-occurrence clusters were reported to appear linked to parvovirus B19, influenza, CMV and Epstein-Barr virus. Broadly in line with IMGT annotations, most TCR beta V segments showed up in productive rearrangements about 87% or about 30% of the time in an earlier analysis of about 500 of the donors. In vitro tests confirmed that a few of the cytomegalovirus-associated TCR beta chains recognize cytomegalovirus antigens. Cytomegalovirus status was reported to be diagnosed by the classifier with high specificity and sensitivity in both the original and validation cohorts. A further reported finding was that TCR beta sequences accurately predicted the HLA-A and HLA-B alleles for most subjects in the first cohort. Approximately 18 rarely observed V segments, including chromosome 9 orphons, were excluded from the earlier analysis of 550 to 700 of the donors because counts were too low. Compared with equally common non-associated chains, HLA-associated TCR beta chains in a later analysis were more clonally expanded and had lower generation probabilities. It was suggested by the authors that the approach could potentially be generalized to other disease states and immunological phenotypes. In a later genetic analysis, fewer N-insertions in productive TCRs were reported among donors in an Asian-associated ancestry cluster than the roughly 700-donor mean. Linkage disequilibrium might explain the correlated functional status among segregating V segments, but an unknown experimental factor could not be ruled out. A later analysis found that TCR association rates varied across HLA loci, with DRB1 alleles showing the most associated TCRs and HLA-C alleles the fewest. Because HLA typing was unavailable for some donors at each locus, only the typed subset was used in association tests. An association between a missense DCLRE1C variant and V-gene and J-gene trimming of TCR beta chains was found in a later genetic analysis and replicated in an independent cohort.

Taken from the germline V gene (reference sequence), the CDR1 and CDR2 loops are MNHEY and SMNVEV. V is clipped by 3 bases and J by 4 bases, and the sequence between their germline boundaries is 15 bases long. From cysteine to phenylalanine, the CDR3 is 16 amino acids long. Only CDR3 DNA is held: 48 bases, read in frame from base 1. The cohort comprised more than 550 healthy bone marrow donors. At the time of sampling, all cohort members were nominally healthy, though unrecorded immune exposures were likely present. The donor tested CMV seronegative, placing the donor among the 350 to 400 seronegative members of the cohort. Every donor gave a peripheral blood sample, and the peripheral blood mononuclear cells from that sample were used for TCR beta sequencing. Genomic DNA extraction from the blood cell samples was performed with the Qiagen DNeasy Blood Extraction Kit. Libraries were constructed by the immunoSEQ multiplex PCR assay. The multiplex PCR relied on a mix of 60 forward primers for TCR Vbeta segments and 13 reverse primers for TCR Jbeta segments. The CDR3 region of rearranged TCR beta genes was amplified from genomic DNA by a multiplex PCR assay. The Illumina HiSeq System was used to sequence the amplified TCR beta libraries as 87-base-pair reads. Regarding the original processing steps: In a later analysis, 70 million to 95 million unique TCR beta chains were counted across the approximately 670 repertoires, and roughly 11 million of these chains were shared by at least two donors. A nearest-neighbor algorithm error-corrected the raw reads and collapsed the reads into unique sequences, merging closely related sequences to remove PCR and sequencing errors. V, D and J gene segments were assigned by aligning CDR3 sequences to IMGT reference sequences. For a sequence to be retained, a match of at least six nucleotides to both a V gene segment and a J gene segment was required. Rearrangements were classified as productive when the CDR3 lacked stop codons and remained in frame with V and J, and all other rearrangements were classified as non-productive. Following IMGT convention, CDR3 was defined as the stretch from the second conserved V-encoded cysteine to the conserved J-encoded phenylalanine. The earlier analysis of about 610 of the donors excluded any sequence lacking an unambiguous match to a single V gene segment. An earlier analysis of 450 to 650 of the donors called V segments functional above 56.7% productive rearrangements and segregating when the between-donor standard deviation exceeded 5%. A statistical classification framework was developed to diagnose cytomegalovirus status using the catalog of TCR beta chain sequences. In a later analysis, TCR nucleotide sequences were compared against IMGT/GENE-DB human TR gene sequences so that V and J genes could be assigned. Using the TCRdist pipeline, a later analysis assigned CDR3 sequences along with most-parsimonious VDJ recombination scenarios. In a later analysis, every TCR beta chain was defined by the combination of its CDR3 amino acid sequence and its V-gene family, and reads without a unique V-gene family were dropped. As a way to deal with suspected cross-contamination and a sequencing artifact, a later analysis dropped 592 nucleotide sequences that were highly shared and had low generation probability. A later analysis calculated a clonal expansion index for each public chain from normalized within-repertoire ranks of inferred template counts. A later analysis computed generation probabilities with a VDJ recombination model fitted to out-of-frame rearrangements, and checked the results against IGoR. Hypergeometric tests were used in a later analysis to score TCR-TCR, TCR-HLA and TCR-CMV co-occurrence, with a repertoire-size bias correction applied to the TCR pairs. False discovery rates were estimated in a later analysis by permuting HLA or CMV assignments 20 times. A later analysis grouped co-occurring TCRs with DBSCAN, adding TCRdist sequence similarity when clustering within HLA-allele-positive subsets. Repertoires with fewer than 30,000 or more than 120,000 public chains were left out of co-occurrence clustering, as were four to six repertoires with anomalous nucleotide sharing. Imported from immuneACCESS, the table was reduced by TCRdb to in-frame sequences with V and J called. These copies leave out some clones; in studies compared against another copy, an unresolved V gene accounts for under half, and the cause of the remainder is not known. The V and J calls and clone size were taken over from that table, and D and trimming were inferred from the DNA. The sample records about 140,000 clones, around 80% of which are singletons. The ten largest account for around 3.2% of the sample.

A note on this clone: Its antigen remains unidentified. Base qualities were left out, and no much larger clone turns up one base away.

The clonotype comes from a female donor in good health and CMV-seronegative. Sequencing input: PBMCs. Recombination linked TRBV27 to TRBJ2-2; tentative D gene TRBD1, with 5 bases matching. The CDR3 protein sequence reads: CASSLFQGIGTGELFF. The nucleotide sequence reads as follows: TGTGCCAGCAGTTTGTTTCAGGGCATTGGCACCGGGGAGCTGTTTTTT.